This TCR beta chain was recovered during a study of T cells in Graves' hyperthyroidism and ophthalmopathy. Patients aged 18 to 65 had newly diagnosed hyperthyroidism of under 2 months' duration. Uncontrolled infection, other autoimmune disease, pregnancy and lactation each barred patients from inclusion. Clinical symptoms, serum thyroxine and TRAb, thyroid ultrasound and orbital computed tomography together formed the diagnostic basis. From RNA transcripts, TCR beta CDR3 regions were amplified. When the TCR CDR3 underwent first-round RT-PCR, the HTBI primer set was used. MiXCR, applied by TCRdb to the multiplex PCR reads, yields one record per CDR3 protein. The sample has 280,000 or so distinct CDR3 sequences; 13% to 15% are singletons. The CDR3 runs 13 residues. V was trimmed by 5 bases and J by 5 bases, leaving 12 bases between them. Germline CDR1 is SGHNT and CDR2 is YENEEA.

The chain uses TRBV11-3 and TRBJ2-5, with D maybe TRBD1 (6 bases). The source is a woman aged 45-59 years with Graves' hyperthyroidism that later progressed to Graves' ophthalmopathy. The sequenced material came from blood. This CDR3 is CASSRGQRETQYF. CDR3 sequence (DNA): TGTGCCAGCAGCCGAGGACAGAGGGAGACCCAGTACTTC.